The rows below give T cell receptor beta chains drawn from one sample of a study of T-cell memory formation after mild COVID-19. TCRdb reanalysed the 5' RACE reads using MiXCR and keeps one entry per CDR3 protein. Counted here are about 470,000 distinct CDR3 sequences, 20% to 25% occurring once; the ten biggest clones make up under 15%. The sequencing input was PBMCs or a T cell subset sorted from them (not recorded which). These TCRs come from an adult woman who had mild COVID-19 (a few samples of this study predate the infection). Cell type and time point are not known. The CDR3 runs from the conserved cysteine through the conserved F or W. The D gene is left open where the match is weak. A clone size is listed for some rows: how often the clone was seen (once, few, many), or a class if it is expanded.

cdr3_nt cdr3_aa d_call j_call v_call clone_size
TGTGCCAGCAGTTTACCAGGGGGCATCTACGAGCAGTACTTC CASSLPGGIYEQYF TRBD1 TRBJ2-7 TRBV12-3/TRBV12-4 NA
TGCAGTGCTAGAGATACGGACAGGGGTATTTATGACGACGAGCAGTACTTC CSARDTDRGIYDDEQYF TRBD1 TRBJ2-7 TRBV20-1 few
TGCGCCAGCAGCCCCGACATCTCCTACGGGGCTTTCTTT CASSPDISYGAFF NA TRBJ1-1 TRBV5-1 NA
TGCGCCAGCAGCTTGGGAGGGGACAGAAACACCGGGGAGCTGTTTTTT CASSLGGDRNTGELFF TRBD1 TRBJ2-2 TRBV5-1 few
TGTGCCATCAGGGGACAGCTCGGGGCCAACGTCCTGACTTTC CAIRGQLGANVLTF TRBD1 TRBJ2-6 TRBV10-3 few
TGTGCCAGCAGCCCGACCATACTAGCGGGGGGCTCCTACAATGAGCAGTTCTTC CASSPTILAGGSYNEQFF TRBD2 TRBJ2-1 TRBV6-5 NA
TGTGCCACCAGCGGGGAGCGGGGGAGGATTCAGTACTTC CATSGERGRIQYF TRBD2 TRBJ2-4 TRBV15 NA
TGCAGTGCTTTCGCCCATCTCTACCAAGAGACCCAGTACTTC CSAFAHLYQETQYF NA TRBJ2-5 TRBV20-1 NA
TGCAGTGCCCCGTCCCGGGACGGCGCCGGGGAGCTGTTTTTT CSAPSRDGAGELFF NA TRBJ2-2 TRBV20-1 NA
TGTGCCAGCAGGAGGGACCGGTACTTAGAGACCCAGTACTTC CASRRDRYLETQYF NA TRBJ2-5 TRBV2 few
TGTGCCAGCAGCTTCACGGCGGTCTCCTACGAGCAGTACTTC CASSFTAVSYEQYF NA TRBJ2-7 TRBV7-3 NA